These T cell receptor beta chains were read from a single sample in a study of blood T cell repertoires in COVID-19. TCRdb keeps only in-frame clones here, not all; method: immunoSEQ multiplex PCR. The table shows tens of thousands of clones, with 75% to 90% occurring only once. Sequences were obtained from peripheral blood. These receptors all come from a man aged 40-49 years with COVID-19, enrolled during active disease. Both conserved end residues are part of each CDR3. The D gene is left open where the match is weak. For some rows the clone size is stated as once, few or many, or as a class when expanded; others skip it.

J gene: TRBJ2-3
clone size: once
V gene: TRBV19
D gene: .
CDR3 protein: CASKAGDTQYF
CDR3 DNA: TGTGCCAGTAAAGCGGGAGATACGCAGTATTTT

J gene: TRBJ1-5
clone size: .
V gene: TRBV5-1
D gene: TRBD1
CDR3 protein: CASSEGTGHLQPQHF
CDR3 DNA: TGCGCCAGCAGCGAAGGGACAGGGCACCTTCAGCCCCAGCATTTT

J gene: TRBJ1-6
clone size: .
V gene: TRBV28
D gene: .
CDR3 protein: CASSSGGAPLHF
CDR3 DNA: TGTGCCAGCAGTTCCGGGGGAGCACCCCTCCACTTT

J gene: TRBJ2-2
clone size: .
V gene: TRBV30
D gene: TRBD2
CDR3 protein: CAWSLAGGQAGELFF
CDR3 DNA: TGTGCCTGGAGTTTAGCGGGGGGGCAGGCCGGGGAGCTGTTTTTT

J gene: TRBJ2-3
clone size: .
V gene: TRBV9
D gene: TRBD1
CDR3 protein: CASSGSTGRDTQYF
CDR3 DNA: TGTGCCAGCAGCGGATCGACAGGGCGGGATACGCAGTATTTT

J gene: TRBJ1-5
clone size: few
V gene: TRBV28
D gene: TRBD1
CDR3 protein: CASRTGQGLTQPQHF
CDR3 DNA: TGTGCCAGCAGGACCGGACAGGGTTTAACTCAGCCCCAGCATTTT

J gene: TRBJ2-7
clone size: .
V gene: TRBV27
D gene: .
CDR3 protein: CASNIRGPYEQYF
CDR3 DNA: TGTGCCAGCAACATCAGAGGCCCCTACGAGCAGTACTTC

J gene: TRBJ1-4
clone size: .
V gene: TRBV6-6
D gene: TRBD1
CDR3 protein: CASSKGQGATNEKLFF
CDR3 DNA: TGTGCCAGCAGTAAGGGACAGGGGGCAACTAATGAAAAACTGTTTTTT

J gene: TRBJ2-2
clone size: .
V gene: TRBV30
D gene: TRBD2
CDR3 protein: CALGLAANTGELFF
CDR3 DNA: TGTGCCTTGGGACTAGCGGCAAACACCGGGGAGCTGTTTTTT

J gene: TRBJ1-4
clone size: .
V gene: TRBV27
D gene: .
CDR3 protein: CASSTGVAEKLFF
CDR3 DNA: TGTGCCAGCAGTACGGGAGTCGCCGAAAAACTGTTTTTT

J gene: TRBJ2-5
clone size: .
V gene: TRBV4-1
D gene: .
CDR3 protein: CASSQEWPGKETQYF
CDR3 DNA: TGCGCCAGCAGCCAAGAGTGGCCAGGGAAAGAGACCCAGTACTTC

J gene: TRBJ2-7
clone size: .
V gene: TRBV7-3
D gene: .
CDR3 protein: CASSEQGEGAYEQYF
CDR3 DNA: TGTGCCAGCAGCGAACAGGGGGAGGGGGCCTACGAGCAGTACTTC

J gene: TRBJ2-5
clone size: .
V gene: TRBV19
D gene: .
CDR3 protein: CASSILGGGQETQYF
CDR3 DNA: TGTGCCAGTAGTATCCTTGGCGGCGGCCAAGAGACCCAGTACTTC

J gene: TRBJ2-1
clone size: .
V gene: TRBV5-4
D gene: .
CDR3 protein: CASSSLGDEQFF
CDR3 DNA: TGTGCCAGCAGCTCCTTGGGCGATGAGCAGTTCTTC

J gene: TRBJ1-5
clone size: .
V gene: TRBV30
D gene: TRBD1
CDR3 protein: CAWSAPDRGNQPQHF
CDR3 DNA: TGTGCCTGGAGTGCCCCTGACAGGGGCAATCAGCCCCAGCATTTT

J gene: TRBJ1-5
clone size: .
V gene: TRBV28
D gene: .
CDR3 protein: CASSSSGVGQPQHF
CDR3 DNA: TGTGCCAGCAGTTCCTCAGGGGTGGGACAGCCCCAGCATTTT

J gene: TRBJ2-7
clone size: .
V gene: TRBV20-1
D gene: .
CDR3 protein: CSAASHEQYF
CDR3 DNA: TGCAGTGCGGCCTCTCACGAGCAGTACTTC

J gene: TRBJ2-5
clone size: .
V gene: TRBV11-2
D gene: TRBD2
CDR3 protein: CASSLVSGGAGETQYF
CDR3 DNA: TGTGCCAGCAGCTTAGTTAGCGGGGGGGCCGGGGAGACCCAGTACTTC

J gene: TRBJ1-3
clone size: .
V gene: TRBV3-1/TRBV3-2
D gene: .
CDR3 protein: CASSRTDSSGNTIYF
CDR3 DNA: TGTGCCAGCAGCCGGACAGACAGCTCTGGAAACACCATATATTTT

J gene: TRBJ1-2
clone size: once
V gene: TRBV7-2
D gene: TRBD1
CDR3 protein: CASSPGQGGYGYTF
CDR3 DNA: TGTGCCAGCAGCCCCGGACAGGGGGGCTATGGCTACACCTTC

J gene: TRBJ2-3
clone size: .
V gene: TRBV2
D gene: TRBD2
CDR3 protein: CASRTGTTRPSTDTQYF
CDR3 DNA: TGTGCCAGCAGGACCGGGACTACCCGCCCTAGCACAGATACGCAGTATTTT

J gene: TRBJ2-7
clone size: .
V gene: TRBV3-1/TRBV3-2
D gene: TRBD2
CDR3 protein: CASSLSGGAYEQYF
CDR3 DNA: TGTGCCAGCAGCCTTAGCGGGGGGGCCTACGAGCAGTACTTC

J gene: TRBJ2-7
clone size: .
V gene: TRBV6-5
D gene: TRBD1
CDR3 protein: CASIVAGGYEQYF
CDR3 DNA: TGTGCCAGCATCGTGGCAGGGGGCTACGAGCAGTACTTC

J gene: TRBJ1-6
clone size: .
V gene: TRBV14
D gene: .
CDR3 protein: CASSPSGLVTGGGRALHF
CDR3 DNA: TGTGCCAGCAGCCCTTCGGGTCTGGTGACAGGTGGGGGTCGGGCCCTCCACTTT

J gene: TRBJ1-2
clone size: .
V gene: TRBV6-5
D gene: TRBD1
CDR3 protein: CASSSGQGLGYTF
CDR3 DNA: TGTGCCAGCAGTAGCGGACAGGGGCTTGGCTACACCTTC

J gene: TRBJ2-7
clone size: .
V gene: TRBV6-5
D gene: TRBD2
CDR3 protein: CAGWTSGAYEQYF
CDR3 DNA: TGTGCCGGCTGGACTAGCGGGGCCTACGAGCAGTACTTC

J gene: TRBJ2-1
clone size: .
V gene: TRBV11-2
D gene: TRBD1
CDR3 protein: CASSSQGDEQFF
CDR3 DNA: TGTGCCAGCAGCTCCCAGGGGGATGAGCAGTTCTTC

J gene: TRBJ1-6
clone size: .
V gene: TRBV11-2
D gene: .
CDR3 protein: CATNTGSSYNSPLHF
CDR3 DNA: TGTGCCACCAATACAGGGAGCTCCTATAATTCACCCCTCCACTTT

J gene: TRBJ2-3
clone size: .
V gene: TRBV6-1
D gene: TRBD2
CDR3 protein: CASSEGLAGEDTQYF
CDR3 DNA: TGTGCCAGCAGTGAAGGACTAGCGGGGGAAGATACGCAGTATTTT

J gene: TRBJ1-6
clone size: .
V gene: TRBV5-5
D gene: .
CDR3 protein: CASSLTAVDSPLHF
CDR3 DNA: TGTGCCAGCAGCCTGACAGCCGTAGATTCACCCCTCCACTTT

J gene: TRBJ1-5
clone size: .
V gene: TRBV7-9
D gene: TRBD1
CDR3 protein: CASSGTGDGNQPQHF
CDR3 DNA: TGTGCCAGCAGCGGCACAGGGGATGGCAATCAGCCCCAGCATTTT

J gene: TRBJ2-5
clone size: .
V gene: TRBV2
D gene: TRBD1
CDR3 protein: CASSSDRGIEETQYF
CDR3 DNA: TGTGCCAGCAGTTCGGACAGGGGAATCGAAGAGACCCAGTACTTC

J gene: TRBJ2-3
clone size: few
V gene: TRBV4-1
D gene: .
CDR3 protein: CASSQGGGDTQYF
CDR3 DNA: TGCGCCAGCAGCCAAGGAGGTGGTGATACGCAGTATTTT